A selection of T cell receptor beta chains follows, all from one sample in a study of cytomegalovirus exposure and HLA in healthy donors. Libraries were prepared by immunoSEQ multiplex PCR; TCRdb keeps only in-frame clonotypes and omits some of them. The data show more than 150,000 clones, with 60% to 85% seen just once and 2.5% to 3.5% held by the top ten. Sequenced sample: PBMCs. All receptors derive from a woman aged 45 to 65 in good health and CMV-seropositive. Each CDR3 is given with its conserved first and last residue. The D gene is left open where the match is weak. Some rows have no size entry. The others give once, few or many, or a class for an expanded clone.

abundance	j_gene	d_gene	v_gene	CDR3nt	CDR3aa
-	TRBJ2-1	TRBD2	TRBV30	TGTGCCTGGAGCGGGGGGAGGTATGAGCAGTTCTTC	CAWSGGRYEQFF
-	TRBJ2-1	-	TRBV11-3	TGTGCCAGCAGCTTAGCAGCAGGCTCCTACAATGAGCAGTTCTTC	CASSLAAGSYNEQFF
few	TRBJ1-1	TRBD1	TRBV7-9	TGTGCCAGCAGCTTAAGGACAGGGGATACTGAAGCTTTCTTT	CASSLRTGDTEAFF
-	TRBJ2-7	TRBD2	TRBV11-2	TGTGCCAGCAGCCTCCGACTAGCCGCGAGCTCCTACGAGCAGTACTTC	CASSLRLAASSYEQYF
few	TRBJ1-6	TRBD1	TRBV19	TGTGCCAGTACCCCGTCCACCGGGACAGGGTGGAACTCTGATTCACCCCTCCACTTT	CASTPSTGTGWNSDSPLHF
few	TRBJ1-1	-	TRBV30	TGTGCCTGGAGTGTACACAAAGCTGAAGCTTTCTTT	CAWSVHKAEAFF
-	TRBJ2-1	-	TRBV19	TGTGCCACAAGTAGAGCGTGGACATCTAACAATGAGCAGTTCTTC	CATSRAWTSNNEQFF
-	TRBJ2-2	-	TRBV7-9	TGTGCCAGCGTAGGCGGGGTGAACACCGGGGAGCTGTTTTTT	CASVGGVNTGELFF
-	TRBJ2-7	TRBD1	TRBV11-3	TGTGCCACCCAGGGCAGGGGGCGGTACGAGCAGTACTTC	CATQGRGRYEQYF
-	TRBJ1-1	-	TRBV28	TGTGCCAGCGGTGGCAGCGGGAACACTGAAGCTTTCTTT	CASGGSGNTEAFF
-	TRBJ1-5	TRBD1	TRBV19	TGTGCCAGTACCTTGGACAGGGTGAATCAGCCCCAGCATTTT	CASTLDRVNQPQHF
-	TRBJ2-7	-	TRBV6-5	TGTGCCAGCAGTACCCCCGGACAGTTCCACTACGAGCAGTACTTC	CASSTPGQFHYEQYF
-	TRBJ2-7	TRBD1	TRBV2	TGTGCCAGCAGATCCGACAGGGGGCCGGGGCCCTGGCACTTC	CASRSDRGPGPWHF
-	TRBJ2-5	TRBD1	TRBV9	TGTGCCAGCAGCGTAGGAGGGGGCGCGGAGACCCAGTACTTC	CASSVGGGAETQYF
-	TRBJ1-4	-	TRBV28	TGTGCCAGCTCTTTGGGGGGGTACGATAATGAAAAACTGTTTTTT	CASSLGGYDNEKLFF
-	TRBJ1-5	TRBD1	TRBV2	TGTGCCAGCAGCAGCCCGGCCAGGGGGCACAATCAGCCCCAGCATTTT	CASSSPARGHNQPQHF
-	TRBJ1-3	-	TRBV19	TGTGCCAGTGTGGACAGAACGTCTGGAAACACCATATATTTT	CASVDRTSGNTIYF
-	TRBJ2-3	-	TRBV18	TGTGCCAGCTCACCTCGGGTCTCCCCAGATACGCAGTATTTT	CASSPRVSPDTQYF
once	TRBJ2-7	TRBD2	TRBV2	TGTGCCAGCACTAGCGGGGGGAGGGAGCAGTACTTC	CASTSGGREQYF
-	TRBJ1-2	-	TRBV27	TGTGCCAGCAGTTCCCGCGGGGAGTATGGCTACACCTTC	CASSSRGEYGYTF
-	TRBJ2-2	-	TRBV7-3	TGTGCCAGCAGTTATAGCGGATTGAACACCGGGGAGCTGTTTTTT	CASSYSGLNTGELFF
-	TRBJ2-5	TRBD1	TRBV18	TGTGCCAGCTCACCAGACAGGGGGCCAGAGGAGACCCAGTACTTC	CASSPDRGPEETQYF
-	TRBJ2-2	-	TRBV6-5	TGTGCCAGCAGTTACTCGGCTGGGCGTGGGACCGGGGAGCTGTTTTTT	CASSYSAGRGTGELFF
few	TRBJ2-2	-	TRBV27	TGTGCCAGCCACCTAGGCAGCGGGTTCACCGGGGAGCTGTTTTTT	CASHLGSGFTGELFF
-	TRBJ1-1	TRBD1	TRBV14	TGTGCCAGCAGCCAAGGACTACAGGGGGTGACGAACACTGAAGCTTTCTTT	CASSQGLQGVTNTEAFF
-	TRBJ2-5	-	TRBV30	TGTGCCTGGAGTGTAAAGGGGGACCAAGAGACCCAGTACTTC	CAWSVKGDQETQYF
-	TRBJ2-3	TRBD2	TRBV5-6	TGTGCCAGCAGCTTCGGACTAGAGGCCCTCACAGATACGCAGTATTTT	CASSFGLEALTDTQYF
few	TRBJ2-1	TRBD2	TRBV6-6	TGTGCCAGCAGTTCCACCGCTAGCGGGAGGTGGTTCTTC	CASSSTASGRWFF
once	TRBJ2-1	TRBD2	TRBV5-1	TGCGCCAGCAGCTTGGCAGCGGGAGTCGATGAGCAGTTCTTC	CASSLAAGVDEQFF
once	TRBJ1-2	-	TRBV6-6	TGTGCCAGCAGCCCCCCGGGAAGGGTAGATTATGGCTACACCTTC	CASSPPGRVDYGYTF
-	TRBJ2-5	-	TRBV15	TGTGCCACCAGCCGACCCGGGACTCCCGGGGAGACCCAGTACTTC	CATSRPGTPGETQYF
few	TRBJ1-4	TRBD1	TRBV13	TGTGCCAGCAGCTTAATGCGACAGGGTGGAGAAAAACTGTTTTTT	CASSLMRQGGEKLFF
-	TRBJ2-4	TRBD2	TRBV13	TGTGCCAGCAGCTTAGAAGCGGGGGGGATTGGAGCCAAAAACATTCAGTACTTC	CASSLEAGGIGAKNIQYF
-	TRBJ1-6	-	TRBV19	TGTGCCAGTAGTATAGATAGGGGTGCTGATAATTCACCCCTCCACTTT	CASSIDRGADNSPLHF
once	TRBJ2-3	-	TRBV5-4	TGTGCCAGCAGCCAGAGGAAGACAGCTGGAGACACAGATACGCAGTATTTT	CASSQRKTAGDTDTQYF
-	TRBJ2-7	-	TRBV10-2	TGCGCCAGCATCCTAGTAGAGTGTCAGTACTTC	CASILVECQYF
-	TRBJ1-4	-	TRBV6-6	TGTGCCAGCAGGGACAGAGGGGAAAAACTGTTTTTT	CASRDRGEKLFF
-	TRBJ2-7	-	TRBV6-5	TGTGCCAGCAGCTTCAGGGGTGGACCCCCCTACGAGCAGTACTTC	CASSFRGGPPYEQYF
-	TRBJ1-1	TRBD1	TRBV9	TGTGCCAGCAGCCCACAGGGGGCAAACACTGAAGCTTTCTTT	CASSPQGANTEAFF
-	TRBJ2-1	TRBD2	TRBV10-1	TGCGCCAGCAGGAGGACTAGCGATAGCTCCTACAATGAGCAGTTCTTC	CASRRTSDSSYNEQFF
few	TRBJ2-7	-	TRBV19	TGTGCCAGTTCCCCCATGGGGGGGGGACACCCCGAGCAGTACTTC	CASSPMGGGHPEQYF
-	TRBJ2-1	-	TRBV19	TGTGCCAGTAGTTCCAAACCATCCGGGCAGTTCTTC	CASSSKPSGQFF
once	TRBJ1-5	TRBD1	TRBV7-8	TGTGCCAGCAGCTTACGGCAGGGGGCCGCCTACCAGGGCAATCAGCCCCAGCATTTT	CASSLRQGAAYQGNQPQHF
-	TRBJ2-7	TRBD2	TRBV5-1	TGCGCCAGCAGCTTCCCGACTAGCGGGAAGTTATCGTACGAGCAGTACTTC	CASSFPTSGKLSYEQYF
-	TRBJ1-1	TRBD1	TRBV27	TGTGCCAGCAGTAGGGACAGGGATTGGAACACTGAAGCTTTCTTT	CASSRDRDWNTEAFF
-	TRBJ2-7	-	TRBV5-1	TGCGCCAGCAGCTTGATAGGGAGCTCCTACGAGCAGTACTTC	CASSLIGSSYEQYF
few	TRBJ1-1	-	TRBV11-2	TGTGCCAGCAGCAACAGGGAAGCTTTCTTT	CASSNREAFF
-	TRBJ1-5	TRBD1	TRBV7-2	TGTGCCAGCAGCTCAGGGGGCAGTCAGCCCCAGCATTTT	CASSSGGSQPQHF
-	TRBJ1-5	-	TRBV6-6	TGTGCCAGCAGTTACTCTTCCTCAGCGGGCAATCAGCCCCAGCATTTT	CASSYSSSAGNQPQHF
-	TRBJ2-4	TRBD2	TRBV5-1	TGCGCCAGCAGCCCTACGGGACCGGGGGGGCCCGTAGCCAAAAACAGTCAGTACTTC	CASSPTGPGGPVAKNSQYF
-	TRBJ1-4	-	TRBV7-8	TGTGCCAGCAGCTTAGGATATCAGGGAGGGGAAAAACTGTTTTTT	CASSLGYQGGEKLFF
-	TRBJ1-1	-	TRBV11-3	TGTGCCAGCAGCTTAAGCCGTAGGGGTACTGAAGCTTTCTTT	CASSLSRRGTEAFF